These 21 T cell receptor beta chains were sequenced from one sample in a study of Graves' ophthalmopathy and Graves' hyperthyroidism. The sequenced template was RNA, covering the TCR beta CDR3 region. The first round was an RT-PCR with HTBI primers, and the second round was a multiplex PCR. TCRdb reprocessed the multiplex PCR reads with MiXCR, giving one entry per CDR3 protein. Of roughly 1.1 million distinct CDR3 sequences listed, 35% to 45% are singletons. Sequencing input: peripheral blood or thyroid tissue (not recorded which). The source of these receptors is an adult man with Graves' hyperthyroidism.

CDR3 region: CASRETTGSTGNTIYF. The CDR3 DNA reads TGTGCCAGCAGGGAAACGACAGGGTCGACTGGAAACACCATATATTTT. V usage is TRBV12-3 or TRBV12-4 and J usage is TRBJ1-3, with TRBD1 matching over 7 bases. The CDR3 extends over 16 amino acids. Trimming at V came to 6 bases and at J to 2 bases, leaving 10 bases not matched to a gene.

This clonotype came up a few times. The rearrangement uses TRBV7-8 and TRBJ2-3; D not certain. From germline, CDR1 is SGHVS and CDR2 FQNEAQ. CDR3 size: 12 residues. V was pared by 3 bases and J by 4 bases, with 5 bases between. This CDR3 reads CASSFPADTQYF. The DNA for the CDR3 is TGTGCCAGCAGCTTCCCCGCAGATACGCAGTATTTT.

The chain uses TRBV11-2 and TRBJ2-2; 14 positions match TRBD2. This CDR3 has 18 amino acids. V was pared by 2 bases and J by 5 bases, with 7 bases of the junction left unmatched. Germline V gene data show CDR1 as SGHAT and CDR2 as FQNNGV. The CDR3 region is CASSLWGLAGARTGELFF. CDR3 nucleotides: TGTGCCAGCAGCTTATGGGGACTAGCGGGAGCTCGTACCGGGGAGCTGTTTTTT.

This chain joins TRBV25-1 and TRBJ1-2; D may be TRBD1 (5 bases). Between the trimmed V and J ends, which lost 3 bases and 7 bases, there was a span of 15 bases. The CDR3 totals 14 residues. Looked up from germline, CDR1 is MGHDK and CDR2 is SYGVNS. The DNA of the CDR3 is TGTGCCAGCAGTGAGAGGGGTTGGGGAGGTGGCTACACCTTC. It yields the protein CASSERGWGGGYTF.

The chain carries TRBV27 and TRBJ2-3; no clear D gene. Between the trimmed V and J ends, which lost 8 bases and 1 base, there was a span of 16 bases. Germline CDR1 and CDR2: MNHEY and SMNVEV (reference sequence). CDR3 length: 15 residues. The CDR3 sequence is CASGRVVYGTDTQYF. DNA for the CDR3: TGTGCCAGCGGAAGGGTTGTGTATGGCACAGATACGCAGTATTTT.

The chain has TRBV29-1 and TRBJ2-7, with TRBD1 matching 9 bases. J gave up 5 bases and V 6 bases, and 5 bases lay outside the gene matches. In germline, CDR1 is SQVTM, CDR2 ANQGSEA. The CDR3 runs 12 residues. The CDR3 region is CSVVQGAHEQYF. The CDR3 DNA sequence: TGCAGCGTGGTACAGGGGGCCCACGAGCAGTACTTC.

This rearrangement joins TRBV25-1 to TRBJ1-5, with D unresolved. This CDR3 spans 15 amino acids. The ends were cut back, 5 bases at V and 4 bases at J, with 15 bases in the middle. Germline CDR1 MGHDK, CDR2 SYGVNS. Here the CDR3 DNA reads TGTGCCAGCAGTCCCAAGGACGGGCGGAATCAGCCCCAGCATTTT. Encoded protein: CASSPKDGRNQPQHF. The variable domain in full, completed from reference TRBV25-1 and TRBJ1-5, reads EADIYQTPRYLVIGTGKKITLECSQTMGHDKMYWYQQDPGMELHLIHYSYGVNSTEKGDLSSESTVSRIRTEHFPLTLESARPSHTSQYLCASSPKDGRNQPQHFGDGTRLSIL.

The table lists this clonotype with many counts. The DNA of the CDR3 is TGTGCCACCAGCAGTGAGCCGGACAGTCTTTTAAACTATGGCTACACCTTC. This gives the protein CATSSEPDSLLNYGYTF. The genes are TRBV15 and TRBJ1-2; a weak D match, TRBD1 (6 bases). Germline values: CDR1 LNHNV, CDR2 YYDKDF (reference sequence). Trimming left V 3 bases short and J 2 bases short, with 19 bases between. The CDR3 consists of 17 residues.

The table lists this clonotype with many counts. This chain connects TRBV13 to TRBJ2-7, with TRBD1 identical over 9 bases. Trimming took 6 bases from V and 5 from J; bases not matched to a gene: 8. Germline assignment: CDR1 PRHDT and CDR2 FYEKMQ (reference sequence). The CDR3 contains 14 residues. This CDR3 reads CASRIQGARDEQYF. DNA for the CDR3: TGTGCCAGCAGGATACAGGGGGCGCGTGACGAGCAGTACTTC.

The chain couples TRBV18 to TRBJ1-2; D not certain. The CDR3 length is 13 residues. CDR1 and CDR2 (germline): KGHSH, LQKENI. V gave up 3 bases and J gave up 11 bases, with 16 bases separating them. The CDR3 DNA reads TGTGCCAGCTCACCCAAACCGGGCAGCCCGTACACCTTC. This translates into CASSPKPGSPYTF.

The J gene is TRBJ2-7, the V gene TRBV15; 10 bases agree with TRBD2. The CDR3 runs to 15 residues. Germline V gives CDR1 LNHNV, CDR2 YYDKDF (reference sequence). J gave up 9 bases and V 0 bases, and 8 bases lay outside the gene matches. The CDR3 region has the DNA TGTGCCACCAGCAGAGAGGCTAGCGGGAGAGACGTGCAGTACTTC. Its protein is CATSREASGRDVQYF.

About this clonotype: Being one base from a much bigger clone, this may be a read error. V is TRBV24-1 and J is TRBJ2-7; D remains unclear. There are 12 residues in the CDR3. Trimming stripped 3 bases from V and 5 bases from J, with 7 bases between. The germline V gene has CDR1 KGHDR and CDR2 SFDVKD. The CDR3 protein is CATSDGVHEQYF. Here the CDR3 DNA reads TGTGCCACCAGTGATGGGGTTCACGAGCAGTACTTC.

The sample holds many counts of this clonotype. Here the CDR3 reads CASSESLTSNQPQHF. The CDR3 region has the DNA TGTGCCAGCAGTGAATCACTGACTAGCAATCAGCCCCAGCATTTT. The chain links TRBV25-1 to TRBJ1-5, with unresolved D. Germline lookup yields CDR1 MGHDK and CDR2 SYGVNS. The CDR3 has 15 amino acids. Trimming took 1 base from V and 0 from J, leaving 7 bases between them.

The V and J genes are TRBV7-8 and TRBJ2-2, with D maybe TRBD1 (6 bases). The CDR3 covers 16 residues. Germline-derived CDR1 and CDR2 are SGHVS and FQNEAQ. Deletions cut 4 bases from V and 2 bases from J, with 14 bases between. The CDR3 bases are TGTGCCAGCAGCTATCCGGGACAACCTAACACCGGGGAGCTGTTTTTT. It translates to CASSYPGQPNTGELFF.

The chain uses TRBV7-2 and TRBJ2-5, with 9 bases fitting TRBD1. After removal of 3 bases from V and 4 bases from J, the junction contained 3 bases not matched to a gene. The CDR3 spans 14 residues. The germline gives CDR1 SGHTA, CDR2 FQGNSA. CDR3: CASSFVDRGETQYF. The CDR3 nucleotides are TGTGCCAGCAGCTTCGTGGACAGGGGAGAGACCCAGTACTTC.

This clonotype was counted a few times. The rearrangement links TRBV30 to TRBJ2-5, with 13 bases matching TRBD2. Germline values: CDR1 GTSNPN, CDR2 SVGIG (reference sequence). The ends lost 1 base at V and 7 bases at J; junction bases unmatched: 3. The CDR3 totals 14 residues. The CDR3 sequence is CAWSARLAGGTQYF. CDR3 coding DNA: TGTGCCTGGAGTGCCCGACTAGCGGGGGGGACCCAGTACTTC.

This clonotype was observed many times. This chain uses TRBV12-3 or TRBV12-4 with TRBJ2-5, with 7 bases aligning to TRBD1. CDR3 length: 14 amino acids. J was trimmed by 2 bases and V by 6 bases; bases with no gene match: 6. The CDR3 sequence: CASSNQDRQETQYF. The CDR3 nucleotides are TGTGCCAGCAGCAATCAGGACAGGCAAGAGACCCAGTACTTC.

This clonotype was counted at least ten times. The chain combines TRBV7-6 with TRBJ2-7; 7 bases map to TRBD2. The CDR3 extends over 17 amino acids. The germline CDR1 and CDR2 sequences are SGHVS and FNYEAQ. With V trimmed by 3 bases and J by 4 bases, 15 bases remained unmatched. The CDR3 reads CASSFPSRLAEEYEQYF. CDR3 DNA: TGTGCCAGCAGCTTTCCCTCCAGACTAGCCGAAGAATACGAGCAGTACTTC.

V and J are TRBV5-6 and TRBJ2-5; no definite D call. Germline-derived CDR1 and CDR2 are SGHDT and YYEEEE. This CDR3 contains 14 residues. V lost 1 base and J lost 2, with 9 bases in between. The CDR3 DNA reads TGTGCCAGCAGCTTGCCCTCTACACAAGAGACCCAGTACTTC. Its translation is CASSLPSTQETQYF. The entire variable domain, with the rest obtained from reference TRBV5-6 and TRBJ2-5, is as follows: DAGVTQSPTHLIKTRGQQVTLRCSPKSGHDTVSWYQQALGQGPQFIFQYYEEEERQRGNFPDRFSGHQFPNYSSELNVNALLLGDSALYLCASSLPSTQETQYFGPGTRLLVL.

This clonotype was observed at least ten times. The chain couples TRBV7-9 to TRBJ1-2, with TRBD1 matching 12 bases. There are 15 residues in the CDR3. The trim removed 3 bases at V and 7 bases at J, leaving 6 bases unmatched. The germline V gene encodes CDR1 SEHNR and CDR2 FQNEAQ (reference sequence). CDR3 sequence (DNA): TGTGCCAGCAGCTTCACCGGGACAGGGGGCGGTGGCTACACCTTC. Translation gives CASSFTGTGGGGYTF.

This clonotype was picked up many times. This rearrangement joins TRBV29-1 to TRBJ2-5; D is ambiguous. The CDR3 length is 13 residues. V lost 2 bases to trimming and J lost 5 bases, with 12 bases between them. CDR1 is SQVTM, CDR2 ANQGSEA, per germline. The CDR3: CSVETAGRETQYF. For the CDR3, the DNA is TGCAGCGTTGAAACGGCAGGCCGGGAGACCCAGTACTTC.